Listed below are T cell receptor beta chains from one sample, sequenced in a study of OX40 agonist ivuxolimab in advanced cancers. Profiled with immunoSEQ multiplex PCR; TCRdb holds only in-frame clones, not every one. Of more than 60,000 clones in the sample, 75% to 90% are singletons; the top ten hold roughly an eighth. The starting material was CD4+ or CD8+ T cells sorted from blood, obtained in a trial of the OX40 agonist ivuxolimab. The source is an adult with an advanced solid tumor such as melanoma, head and neck, liver or kidney cancer. Both conserved end residues are part of each CDR3. Not every row has a clone size; where given, it reads once, few, many or a size class.

v_call clone_size cdr3_aa
TRBV10-3 NA CAISVGGSNTEAFF
TRBV27 NA CASSLSQILAGESDTQYF
TRBV7-3 once CASSSIAGGINEQFF
TRBV6-5 NA CASSPTAGGRWEQYF
TRBV30 NA CAWSVSGGYEQYF
TRBV28 NA CASSRGLAGGADTQYF
TRBV6-5 NA CASSYSGSGANVLTF
TRBV5-1 NA CASSGGTVTEAFF
TRBV29-1 NA CSVEDPQVNSYEQYF
TRBV10-2 NA CASGEGLPGDEQYF
TRBV7-3 NA CASSSGQGETQYF
TRBV4-1 NA CASSQAGGGLDYGYTF
TRBV5-1 NA CASSLRQYEQYF
TRBV4-1 few CASSHLTGKGSYEQYF
TRBV5-1 few CASSLDGPGSTEAFF
TRBV29-1 NA CSVWTSSNEQFF
TRBV5-1 NA CASSFRTVRTGELFF
TRBV27 NA CASTPLTGLVYNEQFF
TRBV7-9 NA CASSFDGGAASGYNEQFF
TRBV7-3 NA CASRNKVGAGEWASPLHF
TRBV27 NA CASSLTYSGSYGYTF
TRBV13 NA CASSLGRGAHEQYF
TRBV30 few CAWSRGQLYEQYF
TRBV5-6 NA CASSPPGLGYNEQFF
TRBV6-5 NA CASRRQGQGNEQFF
TRBV6-5 NA CASSYGGFSYEQYF
TRBV6-5 NA CASSPYEKLFF
TRBV30 NA CAWSTGTDNTEAFF
TRBV27 NA CASRSQWGGSLDTQYF
TRBV27 NA CASSLTLGPHNEQFF
TRBV6-5 NA CASGQGFTEAFF
TRBV7-2 once CATRARVSGNTIYF
TRBV27 NA CASSLGLAGLSNLFF
TRBV2 NA CAITELNTEAFF
TRBV27 NA CASSLTSGFFTDTQYF
TRBV13 NA CASSLDREETQYF
TRBV5-4 NA CASSPDRGVSEAFF
TRBV7-3 NA CASSPLGGESNYGYTF
TRBV6-1 NA CASSERQGTDTQYF
TRBV7-9 NA CASSLLSGGQETQYF
TRBV11-2 NA CASNAQNSYEQYF
TRBV11-2 NA CASSLVAREQFF
TRBV18 once CASSPRQGVYNEQFF
TRBV6-5 NA CASSYSGTVLSYEQYF
TRBV4-2 NA CASSIPVGGDEKLFF
TRBV27 NA CATKPQPYNEQFF